A selection of T cell receptor beta chains follows, all from one sample in a study of beta chain features in type 1 diabetes. Profiling relied on immunoSEQ multiplex PCR, and the TCRdb table lists in-frame clones only, not all of them. The sample contains around 360,000 clones, over 9.5% of which appear only once. Input material: naive CD4+ T cells from blood. The receptors derive from a woman younger than 35 with type 1 diabetes. Each CDR3 is given with its conserved first and last residue. D genes are given only for firm matches. Size is stated for part of the rows, as once, few or many counts, or as a class when the clone is expanded.

>TRBV5-1|TRBJ2-5|few|NA
CASSLLASEKTQYF
TGCGCCAGCAGCTTGTTGGCTAGCGAGAAGACCCAGTACTTC
>TRBV6-5|TRBJ2-3|NA|TRBD2
CASSRTRDADTQYF
TGTGCCAGCAGTCGGACTAGGGATGCAGATACGCAGTATTTT
>TRBV11-2|TRBJ2-7|few|NA
CASSSWALTYEQYF
TGTGCCAGCAGCTCTTGGGCCCTAACCTACGAGCAGTACTTC
>TRBV11-3|TRBJ2-7|NA|NA
CASSLRGDYEQYF
TGTGCCAGCAGCTTACGGGGAGACTACGAGCAGTACTTC
>TRBV6-6|TRBJ2-3|few|NA
CASSALQVYTQYF
TGTGCCAGCAGTGCCCTCCAGGTCTATACGCAGTATTTT
>TRBV19|TRBJ2-5|NA|TRBD1
CASSAYRGRETQYF
TGTGCCAGTAGTGCCTACAGGGGGCGGGAGACCCAGTACTTC
>TRBV18|TRBJ2-1|few|NA
CASSPLALTYNEQFF
TGTGCCAGCTCACCATTAGCATTGACCTACAATGAGCAGTTCTTC
>TRBV28|TRBJ2-7|few|NA
CASSLGDEQYF
TGTGCCAGCAGTTTGGGCGACGAGCAGTACTTC
>TRBV28|TRBJ2-7|few|TRBD2
CAAKSGRNYEQYF
TGTGCCGCAAAGAGCGGGAGAAACTACGAGCAGTACTTC
>TRBV5-1|TRBJ2-2|NA|NA
CASSLGDSVTGELFF
TGCGCCAGCAGCTTGGGGGACTCCGTCACCGGGGAGCTGTTTTTT
>TRBV2|TRBJ2-1|NA|NA
CASRVVYNEQFF
TGTGCCAGCCGGGTAGTTTACAATGAGCAGTTCTTC
>TRBV6-6|TRBJ1-5|NA|TRBD1
CASSDLGQGYQPQHF
TGTGCCAGCAGTGACCTGGGACAGGGATATCAGCCCCAGCATTTT
>TRBV11-3|TRBJ2-7|few|TRBD2
CASSQMGLAGAYEQYF
TGTGCCAGCAGCCAGATGGGGCTAGCGGGGGCCTACGAGCAGTACTTC
>TRBV7-2|TRBJ1-1|NA|NA
CASSLYWTEAFF
TGTGCCAGCAGCTTGTACTGGACTGAAGCTTTCTTT
>TRBV2|TRBJ1-5|few|NA
CASSESDEDQPQHF
TGTGCCAGCAGTGAGTCGGATGAGGATCAGCCCCAGCATTTT
>TRBV9|TRBJ1-3|NA|NA
CASSVATGISSGNTIYF
TGTGCCAGCAGCGTAGCCACAGGGATCAGCTCTGGAAACACCATATATTTT
>TRBV4-2|TRBJ2-7|NA|NA
CASSLAGYEQYF
TGTGCCAGCAGCTTGGCAGGGTACGAGCAGTACTTC
>TRBV11-2|TRBJ2-5|NA|TRBD1
CASSQDRGPQETQYF
TGTGCCAGCAGCCAGGACAGGGGGCCCCAAGAGACCCAGTACTTC
>TRBV7-9|TRBJ1-1|NA|NA
CASSLEGMWGSQAFF
TGTGCCAGCAGCTTAGAGGGGATGTGGGGCAGCCAAGCTTTCTTT
>TRBV28|TRBJ2-7|few|NA
CASSSGGRLHLYEQYF
TGTGCCAGCTCATCCGGGGGTCGGCTACACCTCTACGAGCAGTACTTC
>TRBV5-5|TRBJ2-3|once|NA
CASSSLVGGGTDTQYF
TGTGCCAGCAGCTCCCTCGTGGGGGGAGGCACAGATACGCAGTATTTT
>TRBV5-1|TRBJ2-3|few|NA
CASSLPETGTDTQYF
TGCGCCAGCAGCTTGCCGGAGACAGGCACAGATACGCAGTATTTT
>TRBV7-2|TRBJ2-3|NA|TRBD1
CASSLFWDSAGDTQYF
TGTGCCAGCAGCCTTTTTTGGGACAGCGCTGGAGATACGCAGTATTTT
>TRBV5-4|TRBJ2-1|NA|TRBD2
CASSRPGLAQSSYNEQFF
TGTGCCAGCAGCCGCCCCGGACTAGCGCAGAGCTCCTACAATGAGCAGTTCTTC
>TRBV25-1|TRBJ2-3|few|NA
CASSEWESDTQYF
TGTGCCAGCAGTGAATGGGAGTCCGATACGCAGTATTTT
>TRBV30|TRBJ1-5|NA|TRBD1
CAWSPRDRGLRQPQHF
TGTGCCTGGAGTCCTCGGGACAGGGGGCTTCGACAGCCCCAGCATTTT
>TRBV29-1|TRBJ1-3|NA|NA
CSVSWGAGNTIYF
TGCAGCGTGTCCTGGGGGGCTGGAAACACCATATATTTT
>TRBV9|TRBJ2-3|NA|NA
CASSVPGDTQYF
TGTGCCAGCAGCGTGCCCGGAGATACGCAGTATTTT
>TRBV2|TRBJ2-1|few|TRBD2
CASKGLAGYNEQFF
TGTGCCAGCAAAGGTCTAGCGGGTTACAATGAGCAGTTCTTC
>TRBV27|TRBJ1-2|few|NA
CASSLQGNYGYTF
TGTGCCAGCAGTTTACAGGGGAACTATGGCTACACCTTC
>TRBV6-5|TRBJ2-7|NA|NA
CASSEEANSYEQYF
TGTGCCAGCAGTGAAGAGGCGAACTCCTACGAGCAGTACTTC
>TRBV7-9|TRBJ2-5|NA|TRBD2
CASSPRRLAGGETQYF
TGTGCCAGCAGCCCACGGCGTCTAGCGGGCGGAGAGACCCAGTACTTC
>TRBV30|TRBJ2-2|few|NA
CAWRLTGKAGELFF
TGTGCCTGGAGGCTCACCGGGAAAGCCGGGGAGCTGTTTTTT
>TRBV7-2|TRBJ2-7|NA|NA
CASSQAYEQYF
TGTGCCAGCAGTCAGGCCTACGAGCAGTACTTC
>TRBV30|TRBJ1-5|few|NA
CAWNSGRNQPQHF
TGTGCCTGGAATTCCGGGAGAAATCAGCCCCAGCATTTT